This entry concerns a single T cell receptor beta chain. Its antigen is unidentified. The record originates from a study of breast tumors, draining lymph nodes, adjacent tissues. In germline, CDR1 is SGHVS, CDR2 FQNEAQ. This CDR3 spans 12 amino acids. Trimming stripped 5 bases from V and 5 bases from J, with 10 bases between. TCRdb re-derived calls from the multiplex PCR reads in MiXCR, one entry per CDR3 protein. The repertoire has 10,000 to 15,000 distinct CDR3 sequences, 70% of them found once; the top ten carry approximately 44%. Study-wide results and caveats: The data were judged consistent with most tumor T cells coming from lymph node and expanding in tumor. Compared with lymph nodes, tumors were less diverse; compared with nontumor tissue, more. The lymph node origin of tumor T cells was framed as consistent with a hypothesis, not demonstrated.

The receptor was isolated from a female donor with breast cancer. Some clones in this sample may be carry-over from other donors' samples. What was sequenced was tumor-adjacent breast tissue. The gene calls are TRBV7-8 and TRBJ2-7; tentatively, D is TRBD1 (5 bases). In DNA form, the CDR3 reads TGTGCCAGCAGCCTCGACAGTCACGAGCAGTACTTC. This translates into CASSLDSHEQYF.